Below, 21 T cell receptor beta chains from the same sample are listed, as sequenced in a study of shared clonotypes between healthy human individuals (dated by TCRdb to 2018 to 2021). The library came from the immunoSEQ multiplex PCR assay. Imported from immuneACCESS, the table was reduced by TCRdb to in-frame sequences with V and J called. These copies leave out some clones; in studies compared against another copy, an unresolved V gene accounts for under half, and the cause of the remainder is not known. For this sample the table gives approximately 470,000 clones, of which around 80% were detected only once. More than 10% of the sample belongs to the ten largest clones. Sample: PBMCs. These TCRs come from a woman in her thirties or forties in good health. Some clones in this sample may be carry-over from other donors' samples.

The CDR3 protein is CASSVQGRLSEQYF. The CDR3 nucleotides are TGTGCCAGCAGTGTTCAGGGCCGGTTATCCGAGCAGTACTTC. The chain couples TRBV2 to TRBJ2-7; D possibly corresponds to TRBD1 (5 bases). Germline CDR1 SNHLY, CDR2 FYNNEI. The CDR3 runs to 14 residues. Trimming shortened V by 4 bases and J by 6 bases, and 16 bases separated the two germline ends.

In regard to this clone: A far larger clone is just one base off, so this is likely a read error. The CDR3 nucleotides are TGCGGCGGGGGGACAGGCGAACTCGAGCAGTACTTC. Translation gives CGGGTGELEQYF. The V call is TRBV29-1, the J call TRBJ2-5; D possibly matches TRBD1 or TRBD2 (8 bases each). The end of the DNA aligns better with TRBJ2-7, so the J call may be wrong. From germline, CDR1 is SQVTM and CDR2 ANQGSEA. The CDR3 contains 12 residues.

This clone was seen more than once but under ten times. The chain links TRBV4-2 to TRBJ2-7; D is perhaps TRBD2 (6 bases). This CDR3 has 14 amino acids. V was shortened by 0 bases and J by 1 base, with 7 bases between the two germline ends. The germline V gene has CDR1 LGHNA and CDR2 YNFKEQ. CDR3: CASSQERGSYEQYF. The CDR3 region has the DNA TGTGCCAGCAGCCAAGAGCGGGGTTCCTACGAGCAGTACTTC.

CDR3: CASRRGLMYGYTF. The CDR3 coding sequence is TGTGCCAGCAGAAGGGGATTGATGTATGGCTACACCTTC. V gene TRBV6-5 combines with J gene TRBJ1-2; D is perhaps TRBD1 (5 bases). The CDR3 totals 13 residues. Trimming stripped 6 bases from V and 5 bases from J, with 13 bases between. Germline-derived CDR1 and CDR2 are MNHEY and SVGAGI.

The chain recombines TRBV7-9 with TRBJ2-7; D gene unclear. Germline V lookup: CDR1 SEHNR, CDR2 FQNEAQ (reference sequence). V lost 2 bases and J 3 bases, leaving 8 bases between the germline ends. CDR3 length: 13 amino acids. The CDR3 region has the DNA TGTGCCAGCAGCTTAAGACATTTCTACGAGCAGTACTTC. Protein sequence: CASSLRHFYEQYF. The complete variable domain, with remaining parts taken from reference TRBV7-9 and TRBJ2-7, reads DTGVSQNPRHKITKRGQNVTFRCDPISEHNRLYWYRQTLGQGPEFLTYFQNEAQLEKSRLLSDRFSAERPKGSFSTLEIQRTEQGDSAMYLCASSLRHFYEQYFGPGTRLTVT.

The rearrangement joins TRBV29-1 to TRBJ1-1, with 7 bases identical to TRBD1. The CDR3 has 13 amino acids. CDR1 SQVTM and CDR2 ANQGSEA come from the germline V gene. V was pared by 8 bases and J by 0 bases, with 6 bases of the junction left unmatched. CDR3 protein: CSTKTGLNTEAFF. The DNA of the CDR3 is TGCAGCACTAAGACAGGGCTGAACACTGAAGCTTTCTTT. Variable domain in full (rest from reference TRBV29-1 and TRBJ1-1): SAVISQKPSRDICQRGTSLTIQCQVDSQVTMMFWYRQQPGQSLTLIATANQGSEATYESGFVIDKFPISRPNLTFSTLTVSNMSPEDSSIYLCSTKTGLNTEAFFGQGTRLTVV.

The chain has TRBV5-4 and TRBJ1-2, with TRBD1 as a possible D gene (6 bases). The CDR3 runs to 14 residues. The germline V gene has CDR1 SGHNT and CDR2 YYREEE (reference sequence). Trimming removed 5 bases from V and 4 bases from J, with 15 bases in between. CDR3 residues: CASSQDSLSYGYTF. DNA for the CDR3: TGTGCCAGCAGTCAGGACAGCCTCTCCTATGGCTACACCTTC.

Concerning this clone itself: The same CDR3 also results from other DNA sequences found in this sample. The chain links TRBV6-1 to TRBJ2-1; 13 positions agree with TRBD2. The CDR3 has 14 amino acids. Trimming removed 4 bases from V and 10 bases from J; junction bases left unmatched: 4. CDR1 and CDR2 (germline): MNHNS, SASEGT. CDR3 in amino acids: CASSGLGLAGEQFF. As DNA, the CDR3 is TGTGCCAGCAGTGGGCTGGGACTAGCGGGGGAGCAGTTCTTC.

The V call is TRBV6-4, the J call TRBJ2-3; 8 nucleotides line up with TRBD2. The CDR3 is made up of 15 amino acids. CDR1 MRHNA and CDR2 SNTAGT come from the germline V gene. The J segment lost 2 bases and the V segment lost 3 bases, leaving 4 bases of the junction unmatched. CDR3: CASSESGSPTDTQYF. The CDR3 DNA is TGTGCCAGCAGTGAAAGCGGGAGTCCCACAGATACGCAGTATTTT.

In this sample, this clone turned up once. This may be a read error, as it is one base from a much larger clone. Other nucleotide sequences in the sample specify the same CDR3. The chain has TRBV5-1 and TRBJ2-1; TRBD2 matches 7 bases. The J segment lost 1 base and the V segment lost 0 bases, leaving 7 bases of the junction unmatched. CDR1 and CDR2 (germline): SGHRS, YFSETQ. This CDR3 is 17 amino acids long. CDR3 sequence (DNA): TGCGCCAGCAGCTTGGAGGCTAGCGGAAGTTCCTACAATGAGCAGTTCTTC. Its protein is CASSLEASGSSYNEQFF. Together with reference TRBV5-1 and TRBJ2-1, the CDR3 gives the full variable domain: KAGVTQTPRYLIKTRGQQVTLSCSPISGHRSVSWYQQTPGQGLQFLFEYFSETQRNKGNFPGRFSGRQFSNSRSEMNVSTLELGDSALYLCASSLEASGSSYNEQFFGPGTRLTVL.

The sample holds one count of this clone. This chain uses TRBV10-3 with TRBJ1-3; TRBD1 matches 11 bases. V was pared by 7 bases and J by 0 bases, with 5 bases of the junction left unmatched. The CDR3 is made up of 16 amino acids. CDR1 and CDR2 (germline): ENHRY, SYGVKD. In DNA, the CDR3 is TGTGCCATCACTAACGGACAGGGGGCCTCTGGAAACACCATATATTTT. This encodes CAITNGQGASGNTIYF.

J is TRBJ1-3 and V is TRBV10-1, with a possible D match to TRBD1 (5 bases). Trimming took 7 bases from V and 0 from J, leaving 10 bases between them. In germline, CDR1 is WNHNN, CDR2 SYGVQD (reference sequence). The CDR3 extends over 14 amino acids. CDR3 nucleotide sequence: TGCGCCAGCATTTTCACAGGCTCTGGAAACACCATATATTTT. Its protein is CASIFTGSGNTIYF.

The sample holds a few counts of this clone. Other DNA sequences in this specimen translate into the identical CDR3. This chain uses TRBV5-1 with TRBJ1-1, with D unclear. The CDR3 spans 14 residues. The ends were cut back, 0 bases at V and 1 base at J, with 7 bases in the middle. The germline V gene encodes CDR1 SGHRS and CDR2 YFSETQ. CDR3 DNA sequence: TGCGCCAGCAGCTTGGGGGGATCGAACACTGAAGCTTTCTTT. It translates to CASSLGGSNTEAFF. Filled out from reference TRBV5-1 and TRBJ1-1, the complete variable domain reads KAGVTQTPRYLIKTRGQQVTLSCSPISGHRSVSWYQQTPGQGLQFLFEYFSETQRNKGNFPGRFSGRQFSNSRSEMNVSTLELGDSALYLCASSLGGSNTEAFFGQGTRLTVV.

The genes are TRBV2 and TRBJ2-1, with TRBD2 as a possible D gene (7 bases). Per germline, CDR1 SNHLY and CDR2 FYNNEI. The CDR3 has 15 residues. Deletions cut 7 bases from V and 0 bases from J, with 13 bases between. CDR3 sequence: CASKGEGGSYNEQFF. DNA for the CDR3: TGTGCCAGCAAGGGGGAGGGTGGCTCCTACAATGAGCAGTTCTTC.

The rearrangement joins TRBV7-2 to TRBJ1-5; 9 bases agree with TRBD1. Germline assignment: CDR1 SGHTA and CDR2 FQGNSA. J was trimmed by 3 bases and V by 3 bases; bases with no gene match: 3. The CDR3 loop spans 15 amino acids. The CDR3 DNA reads TGTGCCAGCAGCTTCCGACAGGGGGTCAATCAGCCCCAGCATTTT. Protein product: CASSFRQGVNQPQHF. The full variable domain, its missing parts supplied by reference TRBV7-2 and TRBJ1-5, is GAGVSQSPSNKVTEKGKDVELRCDPISGHTALYWYRQSLGQGLEFLIYFQGNSAPDKSGLPSDRFSAERTGGSVSTLTIQRTQQEDSAVYLCASSFRQGVNQPQHFGDGTRLSIL.

This clone was observed a handful of times. V is TRBV25-1 and J is TRBJ1-1; 8 bases are a match to TRBD1. This CDR3 region has 12 residues. Unmatched junction bases numbered 6, after V lost 6 bases and J lost 9 bases. Per the germline V gene, CDR1 is MGHDK and CDR2 is SYGVNS. The CDR3 DNA is TGTGCCAGCAGCGCGACAGGGGTAAAAGCTTTCTTT. It codes for CASSATGVKAFF.

This clone has more than one count but fewer than ten. This rearrangement joins TRBV29-1 to TRBJ2-7; no clear D. CDR1 is SQVTM, CDR2 ANQGSEA, per germline. The CDR3 is 11 amino acids. V was shortened by 6 bases and J by 4 bases, with 10 bases between the two germline ends. CDR3 protein: CSVETSYEQYF. The CDR3 DNA reads as TGCAGCGTAGAAACAAGTTACGAGCAGTACTTC.

The chain combines TRBV2 with TRBJ2-7; no clear D gene. Germline V gives CDR1 SNHLY, CDR2 FYNNEI. Trimming stripped 1 base from V and 6 bases from J, with 7 bases between. This CDR3 is built from 12 residues. As DNA, the CDR3 is TGTGCCAGCAGTGAAGGGTTTACCGAGCAGTACTTC. It is translated as CASSEGFTEQYF.

This clone came up a few times. This rearrangement joins TRBV5-5 to TRBJ1-1, with 7 bases lining up with TRBD1. This CDR3 spans 14 amino acids. Looked up from germline, CDR1 is SGHKS and CDR2 is YYEKEE (reference sequence). With V trimmed by 2 bases and J by 2 bases, 3 bases remained unmatched. CDR3 sequence (DNA): TGTGCCAGCAGCTTCGGACAGGTCAACACTGAAGCTTTCTTT. Translating gives CASSFGQVNTEAFF.

J is TRBJ1-5 and V is TRBV6-1; weak D call: TRBD1 (5 bases). The V end lost 1 base, the J end lost 3 bases, and 10 bases lay between the germline ends. Per the germline V gene, CDR1 is MNHNS and CDR2 is SASEGT. The CDR3 is 15 residues long. DNA for the CDR3: TGTGCCAGCAGTGAAGGCGGACACCTCAATCAGCCCCAGCATTTT. Its protein is CASSEGGHLNQPQHF.

This clone is a singleton in its sample. The genes are TRBV7-2 and TRBJ2-3; D possibly corresponds to TRBD2 (6 bases). V was pared by 3 bases and J by 2 bases, with 12 bases between. Germline V gene lookup returns CDR1 SGHTA and CDR2 FQGNSA. The CDR3 totals 15 residues. Written as DNA, the CDR3 is TGTGCCAGCAGCTTTAGCGGACGAATCACAGATACGCAGTATTTT. Its protein product is CASSFSGRITDTQYF.